The 13 T cell receptor beta chains listed next were all sequenced from one sample in a study of human T cells and chemical hapten exposure. Using its own MiXCR run on the RACE reads, TCRdb lists one record per CDR3 protein. The data show 300,000 to 450,000 distinct CDR3 sequences, 5.1% seen once. Time point given: pre-sensitization, week 0. Treatment reported: therapeutic diphenylcyclopropenone sensitization with weekly scalp DPC. Specimen: whole blood, collected in connection with sensitization to the hapten diphenylcyclopropenone (DPC). These receptors were collected from a woman aged 45-60 years with alopecia areata. Some clones in this sample may be carry-over from other donors' samples.

This clonotype was counted ten times or more. The V call is TRBV20-1, the J call TRBJ2-7, with 9 bases identical to TRBD2. CDR1 is DFQATT, CDR2 SNEGSKA, per germline (reference sequence). CDR3 length equals 15 residues. CDR3 in DNA: TGCAGCTTCCCTTTTACAGCGGGAGGTTCCTACGAGCAGTACTTC. Its protein is CSFPFTAGGSYEQYF.

At least ten counts were recorded for this clonotype. CDR3 in amino acids: CASTLPPRNSPLHF. For the CDR3, the DNA is TGTGCCAGCACTCTGCCGCCAAGGAATTCACCCCTCCACTTT. The V and J genes are TRBV12-3 or TRBV12-4 and TRBJ1-6; D unclear. The CDR3 is made up of 14 amino acids. The ends were cut back, 7 bases at V and 7 bases at J, with 14 bases in the middle.

This chain connects TRBV12-3 or TRBV12-4 to TRBJ1-1, with D uncertain. Trimming removed 7 bases at V and 7 bases at J, with 19 bases between. The CDR3 is made up of 14 amino acids. Written as DNA, the CDR3 is TGTGCCAGCACTCCACTGCGGGCAGCCGGTGAAGCTTTCTTT. Translating it yields CASTPLRAAGEAFF.

This clonotype has only a few counts. V is TRBV20-1 and J is TRBJ2-5; possible D gene TRBD2, 5 bases. The length of the CDR3 is 14 residues. The V and J ends lost 7 bases and 7 bases respectively, with 22 bases between them. Germline V gene sequence: CDR1 DFQATT, CDR2 SNEGSKA (reference sequence). CDR3 nucleotide sequence: TGCAGTGGGAGGCGGCTAGTCGACGGTGGGACCCAGTACTTC. It is translated as CSGRRLVDGGTQYF.

This sequence joins TRBV12-3 or TRBV12-4 and TRBJ2-4, with 7 bases lining up with TRBD1. With 0 bases clipped from V and 0 bases from J, the junction kept 2 bases outside the gene matches. The CDR3 spans 16 residues. CDR3 DNA: TGTGCCAGCAGTTTAGCGGGACAGCTAGCCAAAAACATTCAGTACTTC. Translated: CASSLAGQLAKNIQYF.

This clonotype was recorded at least ten times. This sequence joins TRBV6-2 or TRBV6-3 and TRBJ2-2; 8 bases fit TRBD2. The trim removed 6 bases at V and 1 base at J, leaving 10 bases unmatched. Per germline, CDR1 MNHEY and CDR2 SVGEGT. The CDR3 has 17 amino acids. The CDR3 sequence: CASRTRGGQGNTGELFF. CDR3 nucleotides: TGTGCCAGCAGAACTCGGGGGGGCCAAGGGAACACCGGGGAGCTGTTTTTT.

Many counts were recorded for this clonotype. The V gene is TRBV5-6, the J gene TRBJ1-6; D remains unclear. Germline loops: CDR1 SGHDT, CDR2 YYEEEE. The CDR3 is 13 residues long. Trimming left V 0 bases short and J 10 bases short, with 8 bases between. In DNA form, the CDR3 reads TGTGCCAGCAGCTTGGGAGGAGGATCACCCCTCCACTTT. It yields the protein CASSLGGGSPLHF.

There are a few counts of this clonotype. The chain combines TRBV9 with TRBJ2-7; D gene uncertain. The germline V gene has CDR1 SGDLS and CDR2 YYNGEE. The CDR3 covers 14 residues. Trimming removed 0 bases from V and 0 bases from J, with 7 bases in between. This CDR3 is CASSVGQSSYEQYF. CDR3 bases: TGTGCCAGCAGCGTAGGTCAGAGCTCCTACGAGCAGTACTTC.

Many counts were recorded for this clonotype. J is TRBJ2-5 and V is TRBV11-2; 10 nucleotides line up with TRBD1. V dropped 4 bases and J dropped 5; count of bases not matched to a gene: 10. CDR3 size: 16 residues. Germline lookup yields CDR1 SGHAT and CDR2 FQNNGV. The CDR3 sequence is CASSSPATGGGETQYF. The CDR3 bases are TGTGCCAGCAGCTCCCCCGCGACAGGGGGCGGGGAGACCCAGTACTTC. Looking up the rest from reference TRBV11-2 and TRBJ2-5 gives the full variable domain: EAGVAQSPRYKIIEKRQSVAFWCNPISGHATLYWYQQILGQGPKLLIQFQNNGVVDDSQLPKDRFSAERLKGVDSTLKIQPAKLEDSAVYLCASSSPATGGGETQYFGPGTRLLVL.

The J gene is TRBJ2-2, the V gene TRBV10-3; 7 positions agree with TRBD2. Trimming took 4 bases from V and 7 from J; bases not matched to a gene: 0. The V gene's germline CDR1 is ENHRY and CDR2 SYGVKD. CDR3 length: 12 amino acids. The CDR3 sequence: CAISAGGGELFF. CDR3 nucleotides: TGTGCCATCAGTGCGGGAGGCGGGGAGCTGTTTTTT.

The table lists this clonotype with many counts. The J gene is TRBJ1-1, the V gene TRBV7-8; D is undetermined. Germline V lookup: CDR1 SGHVS, CDR2 FQNEAQ. The germline V and J ends were trimmed by 5 bases and 3 bases, with 10 bases remaining between them. The CDR3 is made up of 13 amino acids. The DNA for the CDR3 is TGTGCCAGCAGCCCTACGGTGGACACTGAAGCTTTCTTT. Its translation: CASSPTVDTEAFF.

This clonotype was recorded at least ten times. The rearrangement joins TRBV5-1 to TRBJ2-3; perhaps TRBD2 as D (5 bases). Germline lookup yields CDR1 SGHRS and CDR2 YFSETQ. The ends were cut back, 4 bases at V and 4 bases at J, with 10 bases in the middle. This CDR3 has 13 amino acids. CDR3 DNA: TGCGCCAGCAGCCGGCCGGGGTCAGATACGCAGTATTTT. This codes for CASSRPGSDTQYF.

In this sample, this clonotype turned up many times. The chain uses TRBV20-1 and TRBJ2-3, with a possible D match to TRBD1 (6 bases). CDR3 length: 14 amino acids. Germline CDR1 is DFQATT and CDR2 is SNEGSKA (reference sequence). V lost 6 bases and J lost 4, with 17 bases in between. DNA of the CDR3: TGCAGTGCGAGGGACACCCGCCGATCAGATACGCAGTATTTT. This translates into CSARDTRRSDTQYF.